Listed here are 30 T cell receptor beta chains from one sample, sequenced in a study of CD8 T cells in ankylosing spondylitis. TCRdb re-derived calls from the 5' RACE reads in MiXCR, one entry per CDR3 protein. The table records a few hundred thousand distinct CDR3 sequences, around 21% of them present only once. The sample comprised blood, either unsorted or a sorted T cell fraction (not recorded which). The receptors originated from a female donor with ankylosing spondylitis or in good health (not recorded which).

This chain connects TRBV10-3 to TRBJ2-5; TRBD2 matches at 9 bases. Germline CDR1 reads ENHRY; CDR2 reads SYGVKD. The CDR3 sequence is 16 residues long. V lost 0 bases, J lost 4 bases, and 6 bases stayed unmatched. The CDR3 sequence is CAISESGTSFVETQYF. The CDR3 nucleotides are TGTGCCATCAGTGAGTCGGGGACTAGCTTCGTAGAGACCCAGTACTTC.

The chain joins TRBV5-1 to TRBJ2-7; TRBD1 aligns across 8 bases. Trimming cost V 0 bases and J 3 bases; bases outside gene matches: 2. This CDR3 is 14 amino acids long. Germline V gene data show CDR1 as SGHRS and CDR2 as YFSETQ. The CDR3 spells CASSLVGTGYEQYF. CDR3 coding DNA: TGCGCCAGCAGCTTGGTCGGGACAGGCTACGAGCAGTACTTC.

This clonotype was seen a handful of times. V gene TRBV5-1 combines with J gene TRBJ2-7; 9 nucleotides line up with TRBD1. Germline V gene data show CDR1 as SGHRS and CDR2 as YFSETQ. This CDR3 contains 15 residues. With V trimmed by 4 bases and J by 5 bases, 10 bases remained unmatched. The CDR3 DNA reads TGCGCCAGCAGCGGCGGGGGACAGGGAGTCAACGAGCAGTACTTC. It specifies CASSGGGQGVNEQYF. Filled out from reference TRBV5-1 and TRBJ2-7, the complete variable domain reads KAGVTQTPRYLIKTRGQQVTLSCSPISGHRSVSWYQQTPGQGLQFLFEYFSETQRNKGNFPGRFSGRQFSNSRSEMNVSTLELGDSALYLCASSGGGQGVNEQYFGPGTRLTVT.

There are a few counts of this clonotype. The chain recombines TRBV4-3 with TRBJ2-2; D gene ambiguous. The germline gives CDR1 LGHNA, CDR2 YSLEER. V was shortened by 2 bases and J by 1 base, with 2 bases between the two germline ends. This CDR3 is 13 amino acids long. CDR3: CASSQRNTGELFF. The CDR3 DNA reads as TGCGCCAGCAGCCAAAGGAACACCGGGGAGCTGTTTTTT.

This chain connects TRBV5-6 to TRBJ2-3, with TRBD1 identical over 7 bases. V dropped 0 bases and J dropped 1; count of bases not matched to a gene: 5. Per germline, CDR1 SGHDT and CDR2 YYEEEE. The CDR3 runs to 16 residues. Here the CDR3 DNA reads TGTGCCAGCAGCTTGGAACAGGGGTTCGGCACAGATACGCAGTATTTT. It yields the protein CASSLEQGFGTDTQYF.

The chain uses TRBV4-3 and TRBJ2-5; no definite D call. The CDR3 totals 15 residues. CDR1 LGHNA and CDR2 YSLEER come from the germline V gene. The V end was cut by 1 base, the J end by 5 bases, with 14 bases between. CDR3 sequence reads: CASSQGWLGMETQYF. Written as DNA, the CDR3 is TGCGCCAGCAGCCAAGGATGGCTGGGGATGGAGACCCAGTACTTC.

This clonotype was observed a few times. The genes are TRBV27 and TRBJ2-1; 13 bases are shared with TRBD2. The V gene end was trimmed by 4 bases and the J gene end by 11 bases; junction bases not matched to a gene: 8. Germline CDR1 reads MNHEY; CDR2 reads SMNVEV (reference sequence). There are 15 residues in the CDR3. This chain's CDR3 is CASSSPGLAGSKQFF. The CDR3 nucleotides are TGTGCCAGCAGTTCGCCGGGACTAGCGGGGTCGAAGCAGTTCTTC.

This clonotype was counted a few times. V is TRBV12-3 or TRBV12-4 and J is TRBJ1-5, with a possible D match to TRBD1 (5 bases). Trimming cost V 4 bases and J 2 bases, with 12 bases left between them. The CDR3 totals 15 residues. The CDR3 reads CASSWSGSGNQPQHF. CDR3 bases: TGTGCCAGCAGTTGGTCAGGGTCGGGCAATCAGCCCCAGCATTTT.

The chain links TRBV6-1 to TRBJ1-5; D is unresolved. The V and J ends lost 8 bases and 1 base respectively, with 6 bases between them. Germline V CDR1 and CDR2: MNHNS, SASEGT. The CDR3 extends over 12 amino acids. The CDR3 sequence is CASGWSNQPQHF. CDR3 coding DNA: TGTGCCAGCGGTTGGAGCAATCAGCCCCAGCATTTT.

The chain has TRBV20-1 and TRBJ1-2; no clear D. The CDR3 runs 14 residues. In germline, CDR1 is DFQATT, CDR2 SNEGSKA (reference sequence). V was pared by 3 bases and J by 1 base, with 12 bases between. As DNA, the CDR3 is TGCAGTGCTAGTTCCGAACGTTATAACTATGGCTACACCTTC. Protein sequence: CSASSERYNYGYTF.

This clonotype was counted a few times. This rearrangement joins TRBV7-2 to TRBJ2-5; D is ambiguous. V was shortened by 2 bases and J by 2 bases, with 12 bases between the two germline ends. Germline V gives CDR1 SGHTA, CDR2 FQGNSA. CDR3 length equals 15 residues. The CDR3 protein is CASSLIRRMQETQYF. The CDR3 DNA sequence: TGTGCCAGCAGCTTAATACGGCGGATGCAAGAGACCCAGTACTTC.

The rearrangement joins TRBV5-1 to TRBJ2-1; 8 bases agree with TRBD2. The CDR3 runs 13 residues. The V segment lost 7 bases and the J segment 5 bases; nucleotides outside the gene matches: 5. From germline, CDR1 is SGHRS and CDR2 YFSETQ. CDR3 protein: CASGSGINNEQFF. CDR3 DNA sequence: TGCGCCAGCGGTAGCGGGATTAACAATGAGCAGTTCTTC.

The rearrangement uses TRBV9 and TRBJ2-7; weak D call: TRBD1 (5 bases). The CDR3 covers 15 residues. Germline V lookup: CDR1 SGDLS, CDR2 YYNGEE. V was cut by 0 bases and J by 0 bases, with 10 bases left in between. The CDR3 protein is CASSVGAQGSYEQYF. Written as DNA, the CDR3 is TGTGCCAGCAGCGTAGGGGCGCAGGGCTCCTACGAGCAGTACTTC.

In its sample, this clonotype was seen a few times. The chain joins TRBV12-3 or TRBV12-4 to TRBJ1-1, with unresolved D. This CDR3 comprises 13 residues. V was clipped by 7 bases and J by 1 base, with 10 bases between them. CDR3 bases: TGTGCCAGCACCTTGACGGAGAACACTGAAGCTTTCTTT. Amino acids: CASTLTENTEAFF.

The chain couples TRBV9 to TRBJ2-1, with D unresolved. Between the trimmed V and J ends, which lost 0 bases and 5 bases, there was a span of 6 bases. CDR1 is SGDLS, CDR2 YYNGEE, per germline. This CDR3 contains 13 residues. CDR3 bases: TGTGCCAGCAGCGTAGTTATCGACAATGAGCAGTTCTTC. Its protein product is CASSVVIDNEQFF.

This clonotype was counted a single time. The gene calls are TRBV27 and TRBJ1-1; D uncertain. CDR1 is MNHEY, CDR2 SMNVEV, per germline (reference sequence). This CDR3 comprises 13 residues. V lost 6 bases to trimming and J lost 8 bases, with 16 bases between them. The CDR3 DNA reads as TGTGCCAGCAGGGACGCCGGACGGGAGGAAGCTTTCTTT. It translates to CASRDAGREEAFF.

In its sample, this clonotype was seen a few times. The V gene is TRBV5-1, the J gene TRBJ1-2; 7 bases are shared with TRBD1. Germline V gene lookup returns CDR1 SGHRS and CDR2 YFSETQ. The CDR3 is 14 residues long. The junction had 5 bases not matched to a gene; V was cut back by 0 bases and J by 6 bases. CDR3 residues: CASSLGRGPNGYTF. Here the CDR3 DNA reads TGCGCCAGCAGCTTGGGGAGGGGGCCGAATGGCTACACCTTC.

This clonotype was counted only a few times. The DNA of the CDR3 is TGTGCCAGCAGCCCGGGACGGGTTGGCAATCAGCCCCAGCATTTT. Translating gives CASSPGRVGNQPQHF. The chain carries TRBV12-3 or TRBV12-4 and TRBJ1-5; TRBD1 might be the D (5 bases). CDR3 length equals 15 residues. The germline V and J ends were trimmed by 6 bases and 2 bases, with 14 bases remaining between them.

The chain combines TRBV7-2 with TRBJ1-3; no firm D call. CDR1 and CDR2 (germline): SGHTA, FQGNSA. Trimming took off 5 bases at V and 3 bases at J, with 11 bases between the two ends. The CDR3 spans 14 residues. The CDR3 DNA is TGTGCCAGCAGCCCCCTCGTAGGTGGAAACACCATATATTTT. Its protein is CASSPLVGGNTIYF. The variable domain in full, with the rest retrieved from reference TRBV7-2 and TRBJ1-3, is GAGVSQSPSNKVTEKGKDVELRCDPISGHTALYWYRQSLGQGLEFLIYFQGNSAPDKSGLPSDRFSAERTGGSVSTLTIQRTQQEDSAVYLCASSPLVGGNTIYFGEGSWLTVV.

This clonotype was seen a few times. The chain joins TRBV18 to TRBJ1-4; tentative D call: TRBD1 (5 bases). The CDR3 loop spans 15 amino acids. Germline CDR1 is KGHSH and CDR2 is LQKENI. The V end lost 3 bases, the J end lost 5 bases, and 13 bases lay between the germline ends. The CDR3 DNA follows: TGTGCCAGCTCACCGCAAGGGGTCCTAAATGAAAAACTGTTTTTT. It specifies CASSPQGVLNEKLFF.

At least ten counts were recorded for this clonotype. The chain links TRBV20-1 to TRBJ2-4; 9 bases map to TRBD2. The CDR3 runs 17 residues. After removal of 2 bases from V and 1 base from J, the junction contained 9 bases not matched to a gene. The germline V gene encodes CDR1 DFQATT and CDR2 SNEGSKA (reference sequence). The DNA of the CDR3 is TGCAGTGCTAGACAGTCTGCGGGAGGGCCTGCCAAAAACATTCAGTACTTC. This gives the protein CSARQSAGGPAKNIQYF.

J is TRBJ2-3 and V is TRBV3-1, with D perhaps matching TRBD2 (6 bases). The V end lost 4 bases, the J end lost 6 bases, and 11 bases lay between the germline ends. The CDR3 has 13 residues. In germline, CDR1 is LGHDT, CDR2 YNNKEL (reference sequence). The CDR3 sequence is CASSLREVDTQYF. DNA of the CDR3: TGTGCCAGCAGCCTGCGGGAAGTCGATACGCAGTATTTT.

V is TRBV2 and J is TRBJ2-6; 7 bases align to TRBD1. The CDR3 has 15 residues. The V and J ends lost 6 bases and 2 bases, in that order; junction bases with no gene match: 4. Germline CDR1 reads SNHLY; CDR2 reads FYNNEI. CDR3 sequence reads: CASRPQGAGANVLTF. DNA of the CDR3: TGTGCCAGCAGACCCCAGGGGGCTGGGGCCAACGTCCTGACTTTC.

The chain is built from TRBV11-2 and TRBJ1-1, with unresolved D. The length of the CDR3 is 10 residues. Germline V gene lookup returns CDR1 SGHAT and CDR2 FQNNGV. V dropped 4 bases and J dropped 11 bases, with 8 bases sitting between them. The chain's CDR3 is CASSSLDAFF. The CDR3 DNA follows: TGTGCCAGCAGCTCCTTAGATGCTTTCTTT.

This clonotype was counted many times. CDR3: CASSSLAGGPDTQYF. The CDR3 DNA sequence: TGTGCCAGCAGCTCACTAGCGGGAGGACCAGATACGCAGTATTTT. The chain couples TRBV11-2 to TRBJ2-3; 12 bases match TRBD2. With 4 bases clipped from V and 4 bases from J, the junction kept 3 bases outside the gene matches. The CDR3 runs to 15 residues. Germline loops: CDR1 SGHAT, CDR2 FQNNGV.

This clonotype was found many times. The chain employs TRBV20-1 and TRBJ1-1; D not resolved. The germline gives CDR1 DFQATT, CDR2 SNEGSKA (reference sequence). This CDR3 spans 13 amino acids. Between the trimmed V and J ends, which lost 5 bases and 1 base, there was a span of 11 bases. The CDR3 DNA follows: TGCAGTGCTTACTTGGACGGGAACACTGAAGCTTTCTTT. It codes for CSAYLDGNTEAFF.

In this sample, this clonotype turned up many times. The V and J genes are TRBV12-3 or TRBV12-4 and TRBJ2-7, with 9 bases identical to TRBD2. V shed 6 bases and J 7 bases; nucleotides not matched to a gene: 10. CDR3 length: 14 residues. CDR3 residues: CASRVGGRAGEQYF. Here the CDR3 DNA reads TGTGCCAGCAGAGTCGGCGGGAGGGCCGGAGAGCAGTACTTC.

CDR3 in DNA: TGTGCCAGCAGCTTGGGTCTAGCGGGAGGGGTTGATGAGCAGTTCTTC. Translating gives CASSLGLAGGVDEQFF. The V call is TRBV7-2, the J call TRBJ2-1; 12 bases match TRBD2. J lost 8 bases, V lost 3 bases, and 8 bases had no gene match. The CDR3 is made up of 16 amino acids. Germline V gene sequence: CDR1 SGHTA, CDR2 FQGNSA.

This clonotype was observed at least ten times. The DNA for the CDR3 is TGTGCCAGCAGCTTATCGGTGGCCCCGGGAGATGAGCAGTTCTTC. Encoded protein: CASSLSVAPGDEQFF. V gene TRBV7-2 combines with J gene TRBJ2-1, with TRBD2 as a possible D gene (6 bases). V was pared by 2 bases and J by 8 bases, with 16 bases between. There are 15 residues in the CDR3. Germline values: CDR1 SGHTA, CDR2 FQGNSA.

At least ten counts were recorded for this clonotype. The gene calls are TRBV29-1 and TRBJ2-5; D is perhaps TRBD2 (5 bases). Germline V gene sequence: CDR1 SQVTM, CDR2 ANQGSEA. Trimming took 2 bases from V and 3 from J, leaving 7 bases between them. The CDR3 runs to 12 residues. The chain's CDR3 is CSVENGKETQYF. CDR3 nucleotide sequence: TGCAGCGTTGAAAACGGGAAAGAGACCCAGTACTTC.